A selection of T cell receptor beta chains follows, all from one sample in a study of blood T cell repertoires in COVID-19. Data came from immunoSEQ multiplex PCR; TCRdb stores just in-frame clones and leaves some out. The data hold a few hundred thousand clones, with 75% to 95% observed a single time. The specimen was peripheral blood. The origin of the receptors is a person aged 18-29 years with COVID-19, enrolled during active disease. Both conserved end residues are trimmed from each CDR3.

CDR3aa: ASSLDRGQEKLF
v_gene: TRBV5-4
j_gene: TRBJ1-4
len: 12

CDR3aa: ASTSGTPITDTQY
v_gene: TRBV21-1
j_gene: TRBJ2-3
len: 13

CDR3aa: ASRPGVQNTGELF
v_gene: TRBV7-8
j_gene: TRBJ2-2
len: 13

CDR3aa: ASRLTGTNEKLF
v_gene: TRBV2
j_gene: TRBJ1-4
len: 12

CDR3aa: ASSPWTSAGELF
v_gene: TRBV27
j_gene: TRBJ2-2
len: 12

CDR3aa: AISDKVLSGSYEQY
v_gene: TRBV10-3
j_gene: TRBJ2-7
len: 14

CDR3aa: SVPGTGDQPQH
v_gene: TRBV29-1
j_gene: TRBJ1-5
len: 11

CDR3aa: ASSPSQGPTNYGYT
v_gene: TRBV18
j_gene: TRBJ1-2
len: 14

CDR3aa: ASSRQDYGYT
v_gene: TRBV4-3
j_gene: TRBJ1-2
len: 10

CDR3aa: ASRGQTNTGELF
v_gene: TRBV6-6
j_gene: TRBJ2-2
len: 12

CDR3aa: ASSAGTGINQPQH
v_gene: TRBV19
j_gene: TRBJ1-5
len: 13

CDR3aa: ASSPGTEHQETQY
v_gene: TRBV7-2
j_gene: TRBJ2-5
len: 13

CDR3aa: ASSGVFQAF
v_gene: TRBV19
j_gene: TRBJ1-1
len: 9

CDR3aa: ASSFAYGASSYNSPLH
v_gene: TRBV28
j_gene: TRBJ1-6
len: 16

CDR3aa: ASSSLGGMSSYNSPLH
v_gene: TRBV28
j_gene: TRBJ1-6
len: 16

CDR3aa: ASSIGRGNEQF
v_gene: TRBV19
j_gene: TRBJ2-1
len: 11

CDR3aa: ATSDSTGIQPQH
v_gene: TRBV24-1
j_gene: TRBJ1-5
len: 12

CDR3aa: ASRPRDSYNEQF
v_gene: TRBV11-2
j_gene: TRBJ2-1
len: 12

CDR3aa: SVERAGKGVAYEQY
v_gene: TRBV29-1
j_gene: TRBJ2-7
len: 14

CDR3aa: ASSQDQQGATYEQY
v_gene: TRBV4-1
j_gene: TRBJ2-7
len: 14

CDR3aa: ASYEGGPNNEQF
v_gene: TRBV5-4
j_gene: TRBJ2-1
len: 12

CDR3aa: ASSEEGAVNEKLF
v_gene: TRBV2
j_gene: TRBJ1-4
len: 13

CDR3aa: ASSLAGQEETQY
v_gene: TRBV5-1
j_gene: TRBJ2-5
len: 12

CDR3aa: ATSDSTGSPYEQY
v_gene: TRBV24-1
j_gene: TRBJ2-7
len: 13

CDR3aa: ASILLNYGYT
v_gene: TRBV5-1
j_gene: TRBJ1-2
len: 10

CDR3aa: ASTGQLNTGELF
v_gene: TRBV6-5
j_gene: TRBJ2-2
len: 12

CDR3aa: ASSVERAVRENNEQF
v_gene: TRBV9
j_gene: TRBJ2-1
len: 15

CDR3aa: ASRASASFSGEQF
v_gene: TRBV19
j_gene: TRBJ2-1
len: 13

CDR3aa: ASSAVRAQY
v_gene: TRBV6-4
j_gene: TRBJ2-5
len: 9

CDR3aa: ASRRDRGNQETQY
v_gene: TRBV5-1
j_gene: TRBJ2-5
len: 13

CDR3aa: ASSRESLGEQY
v_gene: TRBV11-2
j_gene: TRBJ2-7
len: 11

CDR3aa: ASSESGYEQY
v_gene: TRBV25-1
j_gene: TRBJ2-7
len: 10

CDR3aa: ASSLAGQGEHQPQH
v_gene: TRBV7-8
j_gene: TRBJ1-5
len: 14

CDR3aa: ATSRSSGVARNEQF
v_gene: TRBV15
j_gene: TRBJ2-1
len: 14

CDR3aa: ASSSGLAGRSF
v_gene: TRBV27
j_gene: TRBJ2-1
len: 11

CDR3aa: ASIKGQGSYNEQF
v_gene: TRBV19
j_gene: TRBJ2-1
len: 13

CDR3aa: ATGPGLADYEQY
v_gene: TRBV15
j_gene: TRBJ2-7
len: 12